The entry below describes one T cell receptor beta chain. Libraries were prepared by immunoSEQ multiplex PCR; TCRdb keeps only in-frame clonotypes and omits some of them. The sample contains roughly 150,000 clones, roughly nine tenths of which appear only once. The ends lost 4 bases at V and 8 bases at J; junction bases unmatched: 6. The CDR3 consists of 14 residues. Germline V gene lookup returns CDR1 MDHEN and CDR2 SYDVKM. These data are taken from a study of blood T cell repertoires in COVID-19. The chain has TRBV28 and TRBJ2-1, with TRBD1 matching over 9 bases. Source material: peripheral blood. The TCR sequence derives from a human donor in a cohort sampled during active COVID-19. The CDR3 coding sequence is TGTGCCAGCAGTTCACAGGGGGCGGACGATGAGCAGTTCTTC. Translation: CASSSQGADDEQFF. The full variable domain, rest sourced from reference TRBV28 and TRBJ2-1, is DVKVTQSSRYLVKRTGEKVFLECVQDMDHENMFWYRQDPGLGLRLIYFSYDVKMKEKGDIPEGYSVSREKKERFSLILESASTNQTSMYLCASSSQGADDEQFFGPGTRLTVL.